This record covers a single TCR beta chain. The sample belongs to a study of beta chain features in type 1 diabetes. As for the study in general: Patients and healthy donors were similar in age, gender and cell yields.

Stem cell-like memory, regulatory, central memory and naive CD4+ cells were sorted via CD45RO/CCR7/CD25/CD127/CD95/CD27. The authors obtained over 95% purity in all sorted populations. Germline lookup yields CDR1 SNHLY and CDR2 FYNNEI. The length of the CDR3 is 14 residues. Trimming pared 7 bases from V and 0 bases from J, leaving 11 bases between. Reverse transcription of all isolated RNA meant that expressed TCRB transcripts were sequenced. Generated by immunoSEQ multiplex PCR, the TCRdb table keeps only in-frame clones and is missing some. The repertoire includes roughly 450,000 clones, approximately 10% of them detected once, and about 0.042% sits in the top ten.

The chain combines TRBV2 with TRBJ2-3; D is uncertain. This TCR was sampled from a woman aged 18-30 years in good health. Sequenced: naive CD4+ T cells from blood. Written as DNA, the CDR3 is TGTGCCAGCATGATCGTAGCTAGCACAGATACGCAGTATTTT. Translation: CASMIVASTDTQYF.